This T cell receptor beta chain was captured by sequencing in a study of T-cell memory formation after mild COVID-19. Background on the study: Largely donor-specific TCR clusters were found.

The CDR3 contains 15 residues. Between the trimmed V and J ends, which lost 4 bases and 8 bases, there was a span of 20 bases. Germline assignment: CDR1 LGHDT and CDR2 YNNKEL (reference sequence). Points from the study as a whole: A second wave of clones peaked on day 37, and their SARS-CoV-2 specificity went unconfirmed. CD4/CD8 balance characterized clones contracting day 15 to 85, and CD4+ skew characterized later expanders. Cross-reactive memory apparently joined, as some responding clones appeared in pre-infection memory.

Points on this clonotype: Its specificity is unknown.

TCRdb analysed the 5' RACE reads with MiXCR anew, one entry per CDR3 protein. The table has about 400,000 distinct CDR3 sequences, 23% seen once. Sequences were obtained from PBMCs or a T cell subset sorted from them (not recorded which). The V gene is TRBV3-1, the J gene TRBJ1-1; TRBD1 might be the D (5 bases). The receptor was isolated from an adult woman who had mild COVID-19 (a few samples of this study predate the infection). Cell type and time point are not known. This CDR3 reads CASSPREIFGGEAFF. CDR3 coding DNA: TGTGCCAGCAGCCCGCGAGAGATATTTGGGGGGGAAGCTTTCTTT.